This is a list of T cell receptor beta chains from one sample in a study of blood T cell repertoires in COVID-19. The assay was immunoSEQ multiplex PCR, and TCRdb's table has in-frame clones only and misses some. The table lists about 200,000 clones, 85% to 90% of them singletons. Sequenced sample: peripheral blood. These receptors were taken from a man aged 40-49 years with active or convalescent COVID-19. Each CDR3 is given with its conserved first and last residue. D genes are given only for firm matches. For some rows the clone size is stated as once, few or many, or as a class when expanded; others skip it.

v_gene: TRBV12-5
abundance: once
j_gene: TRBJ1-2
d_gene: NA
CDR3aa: CASDITGTGYGYTF
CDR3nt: TGTGCTAGTGATATAACAGGGACCGGCTATGGCTACACCTTC

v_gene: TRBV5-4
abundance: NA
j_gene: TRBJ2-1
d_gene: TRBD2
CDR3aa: CASSQTSGKDNEQFF
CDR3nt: TGTGCCAGCAGCCAGACTAGCGGGAAAGACAATGAGCAGTTCTTC

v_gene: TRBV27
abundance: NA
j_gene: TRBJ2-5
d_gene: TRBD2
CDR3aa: CASSLRSRASGGFQETQYF
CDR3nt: TGTGCCAGCAGTCTCCGGTCGCGGGCTAGCGGGGGATTTCAAGAGACCCAGTACTTC

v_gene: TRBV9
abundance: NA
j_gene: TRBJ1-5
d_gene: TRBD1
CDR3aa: CASSGGGFYQPQHF
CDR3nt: TGTGCCAGCAGCGGAGGGGGCTTCTATCAGCCCCAGCATTTT

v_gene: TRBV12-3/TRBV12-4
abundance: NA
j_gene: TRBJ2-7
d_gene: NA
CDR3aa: CASSFRQVYEQYF
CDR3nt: TGTGCCAGCAGTTTCCGCCAGGTCTACGAGCAGTACTTC

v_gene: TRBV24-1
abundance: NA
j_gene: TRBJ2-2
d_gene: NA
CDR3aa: CAPTGANTGELFF
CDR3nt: TGTGCCCCCACCGGGGCGAACACCGGGGAGCTGTTTTTT

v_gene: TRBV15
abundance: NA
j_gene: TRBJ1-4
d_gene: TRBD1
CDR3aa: CATCPGGSGEKLFF
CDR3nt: TGTGCCACGTGTCCAGGGGGCAGCGGTGAAAAACTGTTTTTT

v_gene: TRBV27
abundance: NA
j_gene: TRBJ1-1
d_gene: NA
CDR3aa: CASSPGGIEAFF
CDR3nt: TGTGCCAGCAGCCCAGGAGGAATTGAAGCTTTCTTT

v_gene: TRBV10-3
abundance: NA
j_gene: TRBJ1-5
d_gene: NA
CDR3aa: CAISEWDNSNQPQHF
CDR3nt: TGTGCCATCAGTGAGTGGGACAATAGCAATCAGCCCCAGCATTTT

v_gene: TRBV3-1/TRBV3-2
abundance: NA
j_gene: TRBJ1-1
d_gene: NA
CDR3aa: CASSQVGVNTEAFF
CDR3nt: TGTGCCAGCAGCCAAGTCGGGGTGAACACTGAAGCTTTCTTT

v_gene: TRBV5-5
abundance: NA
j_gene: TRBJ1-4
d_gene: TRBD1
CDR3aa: CASSLQGGQEKLFF
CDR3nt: TGTGCCAGCAGCTTGCAGGGGGGACAAGAAAAACTGTTTTTT

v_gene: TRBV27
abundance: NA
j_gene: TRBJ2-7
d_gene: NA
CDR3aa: CASRGSVIKREVADYEQYF
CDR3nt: TGTGCCAGCAGAGGTTCGGTCATCAAACGAGAGGTAGCCGACTACGAGCAGTACTTC

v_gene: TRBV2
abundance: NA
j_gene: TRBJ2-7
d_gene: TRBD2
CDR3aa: CASSDVGTSGKVSYEQYF
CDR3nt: TGTGCCAGCAGTGATGTTGGGACTAGCGGAAAAGTTTCCTACGAGCAGTACTTC

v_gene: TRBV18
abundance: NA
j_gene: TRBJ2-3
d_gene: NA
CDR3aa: CASSQQDTQYF
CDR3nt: TGTGCCAGCTCACAGCAAGATACGCAGTATTTT

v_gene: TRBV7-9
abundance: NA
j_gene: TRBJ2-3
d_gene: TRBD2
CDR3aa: CASNPRGLAGTDTQYF
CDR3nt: TGTGCCAGCAACCCCCGGGGACTAGCGGGCACAGATACGCAGTATTTT

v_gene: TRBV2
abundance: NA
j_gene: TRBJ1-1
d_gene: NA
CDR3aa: CASSAEDGQMNTEAFF
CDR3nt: TGTGCCAGCAGTGCGGAGGACGGACAGATGAACACTGAAGCTTTCTTT

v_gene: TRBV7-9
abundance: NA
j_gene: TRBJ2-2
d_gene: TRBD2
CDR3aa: CASSPGLAAKFTGELFF
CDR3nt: TGTGCCAGCAGCCCAGGACTAGCGGCTAAATTCACCGGGGAGCTGTTTTTT

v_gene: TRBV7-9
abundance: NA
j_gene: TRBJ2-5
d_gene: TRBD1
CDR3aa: CASSLGSQGAPETQYF
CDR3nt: TGTGCCAGCAGCTTAGGGTCCCAGGGGGCGCCGGAGACCCAGTACTTC

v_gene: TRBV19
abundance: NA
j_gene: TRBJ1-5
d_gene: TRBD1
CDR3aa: CASSTGQGDQPQHF
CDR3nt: TGTGCCAGTAGCACAGGACAGGGTGATCAGCCCCAGCATTTT

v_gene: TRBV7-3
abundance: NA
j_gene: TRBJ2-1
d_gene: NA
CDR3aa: CASSLSGLPAGAYNEQFF
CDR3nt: TGTGCCAGCAGCTTAAGTGGATTGCCGGCGGGGGCTTACAATGAGCAGTTCTTC

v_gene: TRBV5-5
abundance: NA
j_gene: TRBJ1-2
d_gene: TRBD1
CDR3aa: CASSLADRGTYGYTF
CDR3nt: TGTGCCAGCAGCTTGGCCGACAGGGGTACCTATGGCTACACCTTC

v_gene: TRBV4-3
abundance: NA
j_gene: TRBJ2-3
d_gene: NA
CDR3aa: CASSQSHRGGTDTQYF
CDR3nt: TGCGCCAGCAGCCAATCTCACAGGGGGGGGACAGATACGCAGTATTTT

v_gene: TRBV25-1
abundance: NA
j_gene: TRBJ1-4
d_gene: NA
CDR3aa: CASSSGTPSEKLFF
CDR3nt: TGTGCCAGCAGTTCCGGGACACCTTCCGAAAAACTGTTTTTT

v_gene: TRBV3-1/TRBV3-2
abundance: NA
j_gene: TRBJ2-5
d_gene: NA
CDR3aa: CASSQRQPILYQETQYF
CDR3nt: TGTGCCAGCAGCCAAAGACAGCCTATCCTTTACCAAGAGACCCAGTACTTC

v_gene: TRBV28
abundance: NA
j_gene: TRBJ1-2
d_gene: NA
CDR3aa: CASSSGRPNYGYTF
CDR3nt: TGTGCCAGCAGTTCTGGCAGGCCTAACTATGGCTACACCTTC

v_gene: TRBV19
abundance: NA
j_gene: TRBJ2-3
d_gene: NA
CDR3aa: CASSIRRDWSTDTQYF
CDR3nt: TGTGCCAGTAGTATCAGGCGAGATTGGAGCACAGATACGCAGTATTTT

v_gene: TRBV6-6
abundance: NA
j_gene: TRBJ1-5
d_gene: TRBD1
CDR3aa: CASSPRTGVDRYQPQHF
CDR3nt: TGTGCCAGCAGTCCCCGGACAGGGGTAGATCGGTATCAGCCCCAGCATTTT

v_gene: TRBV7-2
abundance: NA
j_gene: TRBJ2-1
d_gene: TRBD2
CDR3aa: CASSLVPGGPNNEQFF
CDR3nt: TGTGCCAGCAGCTTAGTCCCGGGAGGGCCGAACAATGAGCAGTTCTTC

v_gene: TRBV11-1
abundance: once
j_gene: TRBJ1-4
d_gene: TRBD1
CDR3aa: CASSLRDRGNEKLFF
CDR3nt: TGTGCCAGCAGCTTACGGGACAGGGGGAATGAAAAACTGTTTTTT

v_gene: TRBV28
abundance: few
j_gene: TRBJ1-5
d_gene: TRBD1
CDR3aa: CASSLGQGFRQPQHF
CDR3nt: TGTGCCAGCAGCCTCGGACAGGGGTTTCGGCAGCCCCAGCATTTT

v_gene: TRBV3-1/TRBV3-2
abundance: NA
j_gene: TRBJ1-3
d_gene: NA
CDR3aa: CASSHYRQRQDTIYF
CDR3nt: TGTGCCAGCAGCCATTATCGGCAAAGACAGGACACCATATATTTT

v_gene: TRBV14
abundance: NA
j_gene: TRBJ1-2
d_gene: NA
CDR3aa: CASSRAGSYGYTF
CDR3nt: TGTGCCAGCAGCCGGGCAGGGTCCTATGGCTACACCTTC

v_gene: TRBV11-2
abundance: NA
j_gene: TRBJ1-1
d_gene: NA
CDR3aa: CASSLAGLTEAFF
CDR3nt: TGTGCCAGCAGCTTAGCGGGACTGACTGAAGCTTTCTTT

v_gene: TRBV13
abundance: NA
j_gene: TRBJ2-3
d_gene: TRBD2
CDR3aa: CASSKGRRGSTDTQYF
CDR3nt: TGTGCCAGCTCTAAAGGGAGGCGGGGGAGCACAGATACGCAGTATTTT

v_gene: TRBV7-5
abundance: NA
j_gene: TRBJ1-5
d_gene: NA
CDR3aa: CVRSLQKGQGHLHSNQPQHF
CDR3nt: TGTGTCAGAAGCCTACAAAAAGGACAGGGCCACCTCCATAGCAATCAGCCCCAGCATTTT

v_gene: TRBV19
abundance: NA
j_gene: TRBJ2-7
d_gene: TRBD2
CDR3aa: CASSITSGGPVEQYF
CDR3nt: TGTGCCAGTAGTATTACTAGCGGGGGGCCTGTCGAGCAGTACTTC

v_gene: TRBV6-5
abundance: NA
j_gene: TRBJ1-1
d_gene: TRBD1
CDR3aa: CASSSTGRNTEAFF
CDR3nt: TGTGCCAGCAGTTCGACAGGGAGGAACACTGAAGCTTTCTTT

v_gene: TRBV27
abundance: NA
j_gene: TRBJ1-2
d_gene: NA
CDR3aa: CASSLLRNNYGYTF
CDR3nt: TGTGCCAGCAGTTTACTACGAAATAACTATGGCTACACCTTC

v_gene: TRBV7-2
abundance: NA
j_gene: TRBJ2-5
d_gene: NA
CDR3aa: CASSPGTPVRSQYF
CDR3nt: TGTGCCAGCAGCCCCGGGACTCCTGTCCGAAGCCAGTACTTC

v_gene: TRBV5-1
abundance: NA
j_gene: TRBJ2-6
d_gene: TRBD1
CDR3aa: CASSYSGTGGSGANVLTF
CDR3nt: TGCGCCAGCAGCTACTCCGGGACAGGGGGATCTGGGGCCAACGTCCTGACTTTC

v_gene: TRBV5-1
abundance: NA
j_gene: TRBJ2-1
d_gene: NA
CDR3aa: CASSLSLQPYNEQFF
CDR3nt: TGCGCCAGCAGCTTGAGCCTTCAACCGTACAATGAGCAGTTCTTC

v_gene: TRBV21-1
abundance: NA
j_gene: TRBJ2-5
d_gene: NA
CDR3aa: CASSKAGLTSGLPIQGETQYF
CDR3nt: TGTGCCAGCAGCAAAGCCGGGTTGACGTCAGGGCTGCCGATACAAGGGGAGACCCAGTACTTC

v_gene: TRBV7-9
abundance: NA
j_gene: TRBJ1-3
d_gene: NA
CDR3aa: CASSSTRENTIYF
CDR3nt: TGTGCCAGCAGCTCGACAAGAGAGAACACCATATATTTT

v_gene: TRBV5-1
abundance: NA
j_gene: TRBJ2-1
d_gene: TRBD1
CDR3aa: CASSKGGQGGNEQFF
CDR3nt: TGCGCCAGCAGCAAAGGAGGACAGGGAGGCAATGAGCAGTTCTTC

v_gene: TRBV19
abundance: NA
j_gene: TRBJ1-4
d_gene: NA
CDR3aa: CATSVSEKLFF
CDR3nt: TGTGCCACCAGTGTTTCAGAAAAACTGTTTTTT

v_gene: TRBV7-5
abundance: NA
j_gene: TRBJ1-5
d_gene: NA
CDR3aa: CVRSQAGGNFKQPQHF
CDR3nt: TGTGTCAGAAGCCAAGCAGGGGGCAATTTCAAGCAGCCCCAGCATTTT

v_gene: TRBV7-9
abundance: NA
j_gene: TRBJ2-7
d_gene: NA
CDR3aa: CASSLDAGWGREQYF
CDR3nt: TGTGCCAGCAGCTTAGACGCAGGCTGGGGGCGCGAGCAGTACTTC

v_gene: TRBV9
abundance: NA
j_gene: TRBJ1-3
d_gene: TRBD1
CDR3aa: CASSGTGGNTIYF
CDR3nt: TGTGCCAGCTCCGGGACAGGGGGAAACACCATATATTTT

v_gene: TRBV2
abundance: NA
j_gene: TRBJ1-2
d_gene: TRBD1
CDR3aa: CASAKTGTGEGYTF
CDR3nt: TGTGCCAGCGCCAAGACCGGGACAGGGGAAGGCTACACCTTC

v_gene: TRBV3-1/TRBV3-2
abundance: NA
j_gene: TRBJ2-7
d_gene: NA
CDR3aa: CASSQETGQLHEQYF
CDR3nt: TGTGCCAGCAGCCAAGAGACAGGACAGCTCCACGAGCAGTACTTC

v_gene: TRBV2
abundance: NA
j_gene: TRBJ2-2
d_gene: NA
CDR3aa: CASSEFRGGRGTGELFF
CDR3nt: TGTGCCAGCAGTGAATTTCGCGGGGGCCGGGGCACCGGGGAGCTGTTTTTT

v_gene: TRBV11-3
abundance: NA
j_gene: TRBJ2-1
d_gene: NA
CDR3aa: CASSFGQALVDEQFF
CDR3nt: TGTGCCAGCAGCTTTGGGCAGGCCCTTGTAGATGAGCAGTTCTTC

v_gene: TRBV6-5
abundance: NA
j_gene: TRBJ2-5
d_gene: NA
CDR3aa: CASRPRGETQYF
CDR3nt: TGTGCCAGCAGGCCTCGGGGAGAGACCCAGTACTTC

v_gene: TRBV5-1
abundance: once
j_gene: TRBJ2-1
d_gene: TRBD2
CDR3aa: CASSLAPSGSRGEQFF
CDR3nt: TGCGCCAGCAGCTTGGCGCCTAGCGGGAGCAGAGGTGAGCAGTTCTTC

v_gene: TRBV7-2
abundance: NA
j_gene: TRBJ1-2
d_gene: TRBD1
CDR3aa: CASSAPGQGNYGYTF
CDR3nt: TGTGCCAGCAGCGCTCCGGGACAGGGAAACTATGGCTACACCTTC

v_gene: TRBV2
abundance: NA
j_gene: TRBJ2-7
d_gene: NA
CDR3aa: CASSPRRGSYEQYF
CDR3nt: TGTGCCAGCAGTCCCCGACGGGGGTCCTACGAGCAGTACTTC

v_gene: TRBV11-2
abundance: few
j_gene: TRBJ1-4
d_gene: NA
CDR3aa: CASSLRGLTNEKLFF
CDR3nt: TGTGCCAGCAGCTTACGGGGATTAACTAATGAAAAACTGTTTTTT

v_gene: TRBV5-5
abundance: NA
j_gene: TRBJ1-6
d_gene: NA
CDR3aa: CASSQSGQYNSPLHF
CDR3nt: TGTGCCAGCAGCCAATCCGGACAGTATAATTCACCCCTCCACTTT

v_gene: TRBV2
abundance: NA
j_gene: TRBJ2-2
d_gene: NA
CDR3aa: CASSEGHPNTGELFF
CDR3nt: TGTGCCAGCAGTGAAGGGCATCCCAACACCGGGGAGCTGTTTTTT